This T cell receptor (beta chain) is drawn from a study of beta chain features in type 1 diabetes. This CDR3 is built from 15 residues. The V gene's germline CDR1 is MNHEY and CDR2 SVGAGI. V lost 6 bases and J lost 4; bases outside the gene matches: 10. Regarding this clone: Its target is unknown.

Regarding the study as a whole: There was a moderate but significant shortening of TCRB CDR3s in all four CD4+ subsets of Type 1 diabetes patients. For cells with high TCR expression, cDNA sequencing could yield over-representation.

The authors sorted CD4+ naive, central memory, regulatory and stem cell-like memory cells via CD45RO/CCR7/CD25/CD127/CD95/CD27. cDNA synthesis used the whole RNA isolate, giving expressed TCRB sequences. Naive, central memory and regulatory T cell samples produced a mean of approximately 4 million reads. Using immunoSEQ multiplex PCR, the repertoire was profiled, and TCRdb retains in-frame clones only, with some absent. The sample has under 300,000 clones; approximately 16% are singletons. This chain connects TRBV6-5 to TRBJ2-7; the match to TRBD2 covers 9 bases. This TCR was sampled from a young man with type 1 diabetes. Sequencing was performed on naive CD4+ T cells from blood. The CDR3 DNA reads as TGTGCCAGCAGCCGAACGGGAGCGGGAGGTTACGAGCAGTACTTC. Protein product: CASSRTGAGGYEQYF.